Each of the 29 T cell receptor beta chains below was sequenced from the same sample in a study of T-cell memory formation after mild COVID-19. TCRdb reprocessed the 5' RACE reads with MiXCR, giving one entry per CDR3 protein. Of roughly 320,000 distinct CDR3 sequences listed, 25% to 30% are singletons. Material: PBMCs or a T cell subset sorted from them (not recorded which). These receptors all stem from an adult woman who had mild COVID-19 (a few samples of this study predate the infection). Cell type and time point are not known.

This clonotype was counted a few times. CDR3 sequence: CASSLEDSLNSPLHF. CDR3 DNA sequence: TGTGCCAGCAGCTTAGAAGACTCCCTAAATTCACCCCTCCACTTT. The gene calls are TRBV11-2 and TRBJ1-6, with D unresolved. Per the germline V gene, CDR1 is SGHAT and CDR2 is FQNNGV. The V end was cut by 0 bases, the J end by 7 bases, with 10 bases between. The CDR3 sequence is 15 residues long.

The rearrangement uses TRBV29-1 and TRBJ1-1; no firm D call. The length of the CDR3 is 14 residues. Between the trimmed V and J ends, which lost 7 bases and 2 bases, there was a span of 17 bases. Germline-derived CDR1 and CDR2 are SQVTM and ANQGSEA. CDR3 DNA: TGCAGCGCATATGTCTCAGTACTAAACACTGAAGCTTTCTTT. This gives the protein CSAYVSVLNTEAFF.

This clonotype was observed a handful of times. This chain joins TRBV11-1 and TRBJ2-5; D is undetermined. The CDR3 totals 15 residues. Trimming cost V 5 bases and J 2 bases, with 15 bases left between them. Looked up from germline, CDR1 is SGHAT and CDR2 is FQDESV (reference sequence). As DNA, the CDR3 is TGTGCCAGCAGCCCAGGAGACTGGCTACAAGAGACCCAGTACTTC. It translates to CASSPGDWLQETQYF.

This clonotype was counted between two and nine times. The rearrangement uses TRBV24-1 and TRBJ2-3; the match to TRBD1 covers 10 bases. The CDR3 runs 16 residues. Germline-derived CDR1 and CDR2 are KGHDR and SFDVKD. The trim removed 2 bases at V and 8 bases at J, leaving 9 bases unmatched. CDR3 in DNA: TGTGCCACCAGTGATTCGGACAGGGGGGGCCTAGCTACGCAGTATTTT. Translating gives CATSDSDRGGLATQYF.

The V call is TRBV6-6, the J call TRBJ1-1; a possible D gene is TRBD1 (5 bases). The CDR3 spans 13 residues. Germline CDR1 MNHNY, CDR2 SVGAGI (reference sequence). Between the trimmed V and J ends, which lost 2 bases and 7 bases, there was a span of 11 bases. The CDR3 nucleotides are TGTGCCAGCAGTTACGGGGGTAGAGTTGAAGCTTTCTTT. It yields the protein CASSYGGRVEAFF.

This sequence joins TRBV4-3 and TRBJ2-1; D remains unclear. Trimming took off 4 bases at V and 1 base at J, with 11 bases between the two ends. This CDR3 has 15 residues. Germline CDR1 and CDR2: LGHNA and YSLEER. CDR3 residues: CASSPYVGSYNEQFF. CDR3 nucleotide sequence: TGCGCCAGCAGCCCATATGTAGGATCCTACAATGAGCAGTTCTTC.

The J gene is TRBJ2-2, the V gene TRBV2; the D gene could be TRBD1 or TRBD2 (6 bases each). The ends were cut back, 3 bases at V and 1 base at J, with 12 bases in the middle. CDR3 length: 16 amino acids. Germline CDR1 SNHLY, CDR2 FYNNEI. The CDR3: CASSDRGRENTGELFF. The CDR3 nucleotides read TGTGCCAGCAGTGATCGGGGGCGGGAGAACACCGGGGAGCTGTTTTTT.

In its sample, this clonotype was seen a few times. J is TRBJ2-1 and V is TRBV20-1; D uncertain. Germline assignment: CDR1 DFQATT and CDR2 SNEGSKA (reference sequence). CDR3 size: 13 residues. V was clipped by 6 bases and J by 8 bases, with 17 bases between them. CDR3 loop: CSAREFVSDEQFF. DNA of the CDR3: TGCAGTGCCCGTGAGTTCGTAAGCGATGAGCAGTTCTTC.

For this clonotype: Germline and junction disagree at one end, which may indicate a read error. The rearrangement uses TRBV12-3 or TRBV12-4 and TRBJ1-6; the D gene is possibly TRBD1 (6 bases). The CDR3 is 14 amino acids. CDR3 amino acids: CASSNRDTGYSPEF. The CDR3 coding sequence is TGTGCCAGCAGTAACCGGGACACAGGATATTCGCCAGAATTT.

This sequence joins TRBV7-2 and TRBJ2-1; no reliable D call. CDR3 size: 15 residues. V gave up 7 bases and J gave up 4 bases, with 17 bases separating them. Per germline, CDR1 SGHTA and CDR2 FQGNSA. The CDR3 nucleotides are TGTGCCAGCACCACTGAAGAAGTCTATTACAATGAGCAGTTCTTC. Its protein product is CASTTEEVYYNEQFF.

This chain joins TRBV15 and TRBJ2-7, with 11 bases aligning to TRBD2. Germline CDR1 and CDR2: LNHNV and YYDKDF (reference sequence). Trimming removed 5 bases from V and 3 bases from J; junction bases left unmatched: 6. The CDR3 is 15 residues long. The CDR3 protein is CATSPGTSGFYEQYF. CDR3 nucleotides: TGTGCCACCAGCCCCGGGACTAGCGGTTTCTACGAGCAGTACTTC.

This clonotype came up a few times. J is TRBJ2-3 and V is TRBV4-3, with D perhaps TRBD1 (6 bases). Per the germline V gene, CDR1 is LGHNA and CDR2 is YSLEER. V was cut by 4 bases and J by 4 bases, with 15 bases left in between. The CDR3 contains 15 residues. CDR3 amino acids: CASSLGTFGSDTQYF. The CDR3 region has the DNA TGCGCCAGCAGCCTTGGGACATTCGGCTCAGATACGCAGTATTTT.

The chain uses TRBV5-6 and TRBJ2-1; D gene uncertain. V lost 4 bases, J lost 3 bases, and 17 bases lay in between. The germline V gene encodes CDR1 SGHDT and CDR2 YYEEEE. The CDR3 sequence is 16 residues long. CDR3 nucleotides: TGTGCCAGCAGCCAGCCCTGGGCGGAACTCTACAATGAGCAGTTCTTC. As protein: CASSQPWAELYNEQFF.

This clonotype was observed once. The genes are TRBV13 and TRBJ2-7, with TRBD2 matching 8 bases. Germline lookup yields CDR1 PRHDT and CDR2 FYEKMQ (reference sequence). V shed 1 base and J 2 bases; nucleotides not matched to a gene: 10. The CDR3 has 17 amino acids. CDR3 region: CASSLDGGVGIAYEQYF. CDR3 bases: TGTGCCAGCAGCTTAGACGGGGGGGTGGGGATAGCCTACGAGCAGTACTTC.

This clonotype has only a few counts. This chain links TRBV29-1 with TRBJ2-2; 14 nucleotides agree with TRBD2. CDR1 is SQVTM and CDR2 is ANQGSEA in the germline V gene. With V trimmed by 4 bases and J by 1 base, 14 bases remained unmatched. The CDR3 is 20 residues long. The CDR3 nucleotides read TGCAGCGTTGTTTCCCCGACAGGAGGGACTAGCGGGAGGAACACCGGGGAGCTGTTTTTT. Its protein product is CSVVSPTGGTSGRNTGELFF.

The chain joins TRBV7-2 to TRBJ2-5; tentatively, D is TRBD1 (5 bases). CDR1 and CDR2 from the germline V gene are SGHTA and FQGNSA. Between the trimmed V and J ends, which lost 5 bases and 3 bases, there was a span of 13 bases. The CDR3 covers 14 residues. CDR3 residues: CASSARVFEETQYF. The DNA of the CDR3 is TGTGCCAGCAGCGCCAGGGTATTTGAAGAGACCCAGTACTTC.

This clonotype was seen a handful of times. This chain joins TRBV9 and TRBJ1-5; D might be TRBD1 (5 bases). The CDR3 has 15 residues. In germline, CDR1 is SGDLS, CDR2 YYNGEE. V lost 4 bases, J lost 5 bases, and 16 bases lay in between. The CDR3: CASSLLGGEDQPQHF. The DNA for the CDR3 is TGTGCCAGCAGCCTCCTAGGAGGGGAGGATCAGCCCCAGCATTTT.

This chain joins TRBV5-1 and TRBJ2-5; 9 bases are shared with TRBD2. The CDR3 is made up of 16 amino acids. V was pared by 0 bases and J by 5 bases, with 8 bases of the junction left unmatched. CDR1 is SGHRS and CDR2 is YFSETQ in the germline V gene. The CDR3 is CASSLEGTSILETQYF. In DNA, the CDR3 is TGCGCCAGCAGCTTGGAAGGGACTAGCATCCTGGAGACCCAGTACTTC.

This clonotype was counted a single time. The CDR3 DNA is TGTGCCAGCAGTTGGGCCGCGGGAGTAATTAGGGACCAAGAGACCCAGTACTTC. Protein sequence: CASSWAAGVIRDQETQYF. The V gene is TRBV6-2 or TRBV6-3, the J gene TRBJ2-5; 7 nucleotides match TRBD2. Germline V lookup: CDR1 MNHEY, CDR2 SVGEGT. Trimming cost V 4 bases and J 0 bases; bases outside gene matches: 14. The length of the CDR3 is 18 residues.

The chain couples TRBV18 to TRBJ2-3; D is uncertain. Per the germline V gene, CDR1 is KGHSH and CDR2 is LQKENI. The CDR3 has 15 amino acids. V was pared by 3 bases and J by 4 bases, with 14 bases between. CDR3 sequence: CASSPPSPLADTQYF. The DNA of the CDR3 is TGTGCCAGCTCACCCCCCTCCCCGCTGGCAGATACGCAGTATTTT.

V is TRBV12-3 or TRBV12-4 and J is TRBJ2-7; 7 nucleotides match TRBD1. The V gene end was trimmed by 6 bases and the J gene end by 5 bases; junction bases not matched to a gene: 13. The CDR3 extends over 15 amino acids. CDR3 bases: TGTGCCAGCAGGCGGAACGAAGGGGGCGTCGACGAGCAGTACTTC. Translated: CASRRNEGGVDEQYF.

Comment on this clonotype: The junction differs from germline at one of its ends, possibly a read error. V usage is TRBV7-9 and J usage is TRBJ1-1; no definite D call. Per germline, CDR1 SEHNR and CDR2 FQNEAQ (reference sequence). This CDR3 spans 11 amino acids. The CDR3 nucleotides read TGTGCCAGCAGCTTAAACCCCGGGCCCCTCTTT. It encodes CASSLNPGPLF.

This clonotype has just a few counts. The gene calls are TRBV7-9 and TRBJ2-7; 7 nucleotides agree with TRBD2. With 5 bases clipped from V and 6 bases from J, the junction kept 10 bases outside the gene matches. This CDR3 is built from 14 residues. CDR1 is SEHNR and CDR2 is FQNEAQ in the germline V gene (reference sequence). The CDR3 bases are TGTGCCAGCAGCCCCTTCCTTCCGGGAGGCGAGCAGTACTTC. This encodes CASSPFLPGGEQYF. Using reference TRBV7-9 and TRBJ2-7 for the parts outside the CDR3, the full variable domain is DTGVSQNPRHKITKRGQNVTFRCDPISEHNRLYWYRQTLGQGPEFLTYFQNEAQLEKSRLLSDRFSAERPKGSFSTLEIQRTEQGDSAMYLCASSPFLPGGEQYFGPGTRLTVT.

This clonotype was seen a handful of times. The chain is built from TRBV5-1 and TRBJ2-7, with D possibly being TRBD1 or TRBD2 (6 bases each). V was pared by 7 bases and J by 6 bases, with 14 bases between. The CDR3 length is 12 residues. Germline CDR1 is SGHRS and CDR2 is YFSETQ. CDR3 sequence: CASRGGGSEQYF. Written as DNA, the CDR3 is TGCGCCAGCCGAGGAGGGGGGTCCGAGCAGTACTTC.

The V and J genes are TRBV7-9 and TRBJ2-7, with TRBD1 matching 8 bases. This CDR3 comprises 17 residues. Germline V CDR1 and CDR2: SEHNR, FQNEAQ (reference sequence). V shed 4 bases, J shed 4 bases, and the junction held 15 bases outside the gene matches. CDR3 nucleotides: TGTGCCAGCAGCTCAAAAGCCGGGACAGGCATCCAGTACGAGCAGTACTTC. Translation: CASSSKAGTGIQYEQYF. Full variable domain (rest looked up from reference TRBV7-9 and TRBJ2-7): DTGVSQNPRHKITKRGQNVTFRCDPISEHNRLYWYRQTLGQGPEFLTYFQNEAQLEKSRLLSDRFSAERPKGSFSTLEIQRTEQGDSAMYLCASSSKAGTGIQYEQYFGPGTRLTVT.

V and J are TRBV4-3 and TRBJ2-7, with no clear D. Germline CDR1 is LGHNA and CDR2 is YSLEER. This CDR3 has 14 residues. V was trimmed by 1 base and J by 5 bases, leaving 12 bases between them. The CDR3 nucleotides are TGCGCCAGCAGCCAAGCTGGCGAGGTAAACGAGCAGTACTTC. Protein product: CASSQAGEVNEQYF.

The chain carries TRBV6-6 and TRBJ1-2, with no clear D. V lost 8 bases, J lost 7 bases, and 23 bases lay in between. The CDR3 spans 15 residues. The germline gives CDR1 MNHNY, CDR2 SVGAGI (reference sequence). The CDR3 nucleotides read TGTGCCAGCCGTACAATGTCAGAGGGAGGGCTTGGCTACACCTTC. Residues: CASRTMSEGGLGYTF.

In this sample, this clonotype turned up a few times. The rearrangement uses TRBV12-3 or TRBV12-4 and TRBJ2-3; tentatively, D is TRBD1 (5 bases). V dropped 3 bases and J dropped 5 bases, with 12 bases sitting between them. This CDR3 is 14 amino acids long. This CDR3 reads CASSLARVVDTQYF. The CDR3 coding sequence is TGTGCCAGCAGTTTGGCCAGGGTGGTAGATACGCAGTATTTT.

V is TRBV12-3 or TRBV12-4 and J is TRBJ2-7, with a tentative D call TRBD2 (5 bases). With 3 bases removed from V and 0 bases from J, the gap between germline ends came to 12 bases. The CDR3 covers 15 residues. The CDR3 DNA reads TGTGCCAGCAGTTTTTCGGGATCAGCCTCCTACGAGCAGTACTTC. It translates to CASSFSGSASYEQYF.